Described below is a single TCR beta chain sequence and its context. What it recognizes is unknown. The data are from a study of shared clonotypes between healthy human individuals. Regarding the study as a whole: For naive CD4 cells, around 5% of clonotypes were shared across a handful of donors.

CDR3 size: 12 residues. CDR1 GTSNPN and CDR2 SVGIG come from the germline V gene (reference sequence). V lost 3 bases to trimming and J lost 3 bases, with 9 bases between them. Clones were sequenced by immunoSEQ multiplex PCR, and TCRdb holds only the in-frame ones, with some missing. Found here are about 380,000 clones, approximately 97% of them singletons; the top ten hold 0.32%. Sequencing was carried out using memory CD8+ T cells sorted from blood. Noted subset: CD45RO+ cells pooled with CCR7-negative TemRA cells. The rearrangement uses TRBV30 and TRBJ2-7; D is unclear. This receptor was obtained from a man under 40 in good health. This CDR3 reads CAWRDPLYEQYF. CDR3 bases: TGTGCCTGGAGGGATCCCCTCTACGAGCAGTACTTC.